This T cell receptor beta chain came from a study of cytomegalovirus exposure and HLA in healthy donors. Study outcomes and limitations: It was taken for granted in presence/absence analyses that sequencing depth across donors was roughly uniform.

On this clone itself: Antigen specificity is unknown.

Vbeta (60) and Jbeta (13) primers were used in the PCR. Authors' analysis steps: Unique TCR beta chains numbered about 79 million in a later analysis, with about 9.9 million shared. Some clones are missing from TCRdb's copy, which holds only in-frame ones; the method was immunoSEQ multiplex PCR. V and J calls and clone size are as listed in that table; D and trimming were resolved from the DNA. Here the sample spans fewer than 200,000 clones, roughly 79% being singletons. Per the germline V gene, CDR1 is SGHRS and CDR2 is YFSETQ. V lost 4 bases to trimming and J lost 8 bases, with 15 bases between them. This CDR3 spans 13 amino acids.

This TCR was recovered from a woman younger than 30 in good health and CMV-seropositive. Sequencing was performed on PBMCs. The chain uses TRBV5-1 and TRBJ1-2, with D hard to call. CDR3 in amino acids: CASSQDTIVGYTF. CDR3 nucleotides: TGCGCCAGCAGCCAAGACACGATTGTAGGCTACACCTTC.